The present entry profiles one T cell receptor (beta chain) with its context. The entry originates in a study of blood T cell repertoires in COVID-19. About the research overall: Donors in the United States, Italy and Spain gave samples during acute or convalescent COVID-19.

Authors' methods: Cell counts per sample came from amplifying reference gene primers. Here immunoSEQ multiplex PCR was the method, and the copy in TCRdb shows in-frame clones only, minus some. V, J and clone size reflect that table, while D and trimming were determined from the DNA. Of roughly 99,000 clones listed, 75% to 95% are singletons. Trimming left V 1 base short and J 2 bases short, with 12 bases between. Looked up from germline, CDR1 is SGHTA and CDR2 is FQGNSA. The CDR3 runs 15 residues. Sample: peripheral blood. The gene calls are TRBV7-2 and TRBJ2-7; a weak D match, TRBD2 (6 bases). This clonotype was sampled from a woman younger than 45 with acute or convalescent COVID-19. The CDR3 DNA reads as TGTGCCAGCAGCTTAGGTGGTCGGGGGACCTACGAGCAGTACTTC. It codes for CASSLGGRGTYEQYF. Looking up the rest from reference TRBV7-2 and TRBJ2-7 gives the full variable domain: GAGVSQSPSNKVTEKGKDVELRCDPISGHTALYWYRQSLGQGLEFLIYFQGNSAPDKSGLPSDRFSAERTGGSVSTLTIQRTQQEDSAVYLCASSLGGRGTYEQYFGPGTRLTVT.